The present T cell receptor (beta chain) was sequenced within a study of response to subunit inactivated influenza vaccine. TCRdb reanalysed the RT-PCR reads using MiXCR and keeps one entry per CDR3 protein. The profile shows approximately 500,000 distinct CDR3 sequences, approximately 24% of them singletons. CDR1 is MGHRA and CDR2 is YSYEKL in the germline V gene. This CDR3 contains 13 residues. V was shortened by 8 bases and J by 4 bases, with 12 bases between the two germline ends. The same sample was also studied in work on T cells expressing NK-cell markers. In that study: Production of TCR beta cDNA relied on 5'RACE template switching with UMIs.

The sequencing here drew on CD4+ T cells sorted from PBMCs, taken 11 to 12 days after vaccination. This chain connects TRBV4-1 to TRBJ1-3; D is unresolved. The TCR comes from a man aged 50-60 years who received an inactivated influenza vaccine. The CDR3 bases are TGCGCCAGCGCAGGCAGCCAAGGAAACACCATATATTTT. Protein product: CASAGSQGNTIYF.